The clone carrying this T cell receptor (beta chain) was picked up one time. Some clones are missing from TCRdb's copy, which holds only in-frame ones; the method was immunoSEQ multiplex PCR. Seen here are around 120,000 clones, roughly 69% observed once, and the top ten hold about 5.9%. This entry comes from a study of blood T cell repertoires in COVID-19. Study overall: The United States, Italy and Spain provided the acute and convalescent COVID-19 samples.

Germline CDR1 is MNHEY and CDR2 is SVGEGT. Trimming removed 2 bases from V and 2 bases from J; junction bases left unmatched: 8. This CDR3 has 18 residues. This TCR came from a man older than 75 with acute or convalescent COVID-19. Sequencing was performed on peripheral blood. The J gene is TRBJ2-1, the V gene TRBV6-2 or TRBV6-3; 11 bases fit TRBD2. Written as DNA, the CDR3 is TGTGCCAGCAGTTACACTAGCGGGAGTCCCGGGGCCTACAATGAGCAGTTCTTC. As protein: CASSYTSGSPGAYNEQFF.